This is a list of T cell receptor beta chains from one sample in a study of metastatic and nonmetastatic thyroid tumors. With MiXCR, TCRdb reprocessed the PCR reads. The sample carries about 13,000 clones, approximately 23% recorded once. Input material: adjacent normal tissue. Receptors were obtained from a female donor with papillary thyroid cancer or a benign thyroid nodule (not recorded which). Some clones in this sample may be carry-over from other donors' samples. CDR3s leave out the opening cysteine and the closing phenylalanine or tryptophan.

j_gene: TRBJ2-7
len: 13
v_gene: TRBV4-1
CDR3aa: ASSQDKREGYEQY

j_gene: TRBJ2-3
len: 13
v_gene: TRBV5-1
CDR3aa: ASTLERTSTDTQY

j_gene: TRBJ2-1
len: 12
v_gene: TRBV5-1
CDR3aa: ASSPTSGRTEQF

j_gene: TRBJ2-1
len: 12
v_gene: TRBV20-1
CDR3aa: SARDSDPPPEQF

j_gene: TRBJ1-6
len: 13
v_gene: TRBV7-9
CDR3aa: ASRNGQGVNSPLH

j_gene: TRBJ2-5
len: 12
v_gene: TRBV6-1
CDR3aa: ASSLQGGQETQY